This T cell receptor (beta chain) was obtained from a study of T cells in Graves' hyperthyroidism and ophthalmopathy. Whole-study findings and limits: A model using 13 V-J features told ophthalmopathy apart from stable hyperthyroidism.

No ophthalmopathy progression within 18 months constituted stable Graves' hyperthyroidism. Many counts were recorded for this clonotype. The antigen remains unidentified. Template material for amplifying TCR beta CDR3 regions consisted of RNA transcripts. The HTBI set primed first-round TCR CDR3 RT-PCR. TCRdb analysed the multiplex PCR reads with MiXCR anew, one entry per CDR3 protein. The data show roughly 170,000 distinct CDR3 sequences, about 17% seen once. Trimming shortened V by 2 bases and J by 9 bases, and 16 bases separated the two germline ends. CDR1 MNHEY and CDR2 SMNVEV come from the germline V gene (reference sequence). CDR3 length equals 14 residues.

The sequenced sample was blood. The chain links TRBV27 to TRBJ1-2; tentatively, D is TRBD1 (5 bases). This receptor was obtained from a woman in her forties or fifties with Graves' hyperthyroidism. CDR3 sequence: CASSLTGWPASYTF. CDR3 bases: TGTGCCAGCAGTTTAACAGGCTGGCCAGCGAGCTACACCTTC.